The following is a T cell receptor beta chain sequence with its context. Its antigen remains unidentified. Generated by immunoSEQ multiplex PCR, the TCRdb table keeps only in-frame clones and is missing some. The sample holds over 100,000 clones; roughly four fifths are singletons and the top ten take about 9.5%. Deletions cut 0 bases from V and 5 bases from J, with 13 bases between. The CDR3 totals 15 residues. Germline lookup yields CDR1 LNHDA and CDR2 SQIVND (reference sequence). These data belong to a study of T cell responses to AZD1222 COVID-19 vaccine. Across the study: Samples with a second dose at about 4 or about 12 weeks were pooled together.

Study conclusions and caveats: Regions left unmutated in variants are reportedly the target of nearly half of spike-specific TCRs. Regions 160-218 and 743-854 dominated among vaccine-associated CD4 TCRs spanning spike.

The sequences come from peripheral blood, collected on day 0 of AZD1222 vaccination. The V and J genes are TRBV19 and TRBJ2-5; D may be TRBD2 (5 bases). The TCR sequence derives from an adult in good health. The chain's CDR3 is CASSIDGGLWETQYF. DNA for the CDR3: TGTGCCAGTAGTATAGATGGAGGCTTGTGGGAGACCCAGTACTTC.